This T cell receptor beta chain was documented in a study of spatial heterogeneity in lung cancer. On each TCR cDNA molecule, a unique molecular identifier was present. TCRdb re-called the 5' RACE reads with MiXCR, one entry per CDR3 protein. The sample includes tens of thousands of distinct CDR3 sequences, approximately 12% seen only once; the top ten take roughly 7%. Time point in this sample: sample taken at primary tumor resection. Unsorted whole RNA of tumor, nontumor lung or frozen PBMC was sequenced. The cohort: 70 to 75 early-stage, untreated non-small cell lung cancer patients. V was cut by 8 bases and J by 0 bases, with 17 bases left in between. Per germline, CDR1 SEHNR and CDR2 FQNEAQ (reference sequence). This CDR3 contains 16 residues.

Sequenced material: PBMCs, taken at surgery. The source is a male donor with early-stage non-small cell lung cancer. V and J are TRBV7-9 and TRBJ2-1, with a possible D match to TRBD2 (5 bases). CDR3 residues: CASSVGVYGSYNEQFF. The CDR3 DNA sequence: TGTGCCAGCTCGGTCGGGGTTTATGGCTCCTACAATGAGCAGTTCTTC.